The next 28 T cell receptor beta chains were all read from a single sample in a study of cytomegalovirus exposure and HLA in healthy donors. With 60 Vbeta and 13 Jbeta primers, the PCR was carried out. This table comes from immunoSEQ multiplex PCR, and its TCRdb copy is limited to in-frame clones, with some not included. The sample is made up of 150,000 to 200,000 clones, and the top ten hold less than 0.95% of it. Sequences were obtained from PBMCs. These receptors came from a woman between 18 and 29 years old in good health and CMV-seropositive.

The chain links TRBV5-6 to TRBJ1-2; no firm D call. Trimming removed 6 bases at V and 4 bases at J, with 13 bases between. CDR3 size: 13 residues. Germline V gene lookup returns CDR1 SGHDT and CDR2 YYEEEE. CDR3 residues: CASTLSQSYGYTF. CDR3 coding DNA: TGTGCCAGCACCCTCTCACAGTCCTATGGCTACACCTTC. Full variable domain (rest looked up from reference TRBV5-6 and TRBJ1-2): DAGVTQSPTHLIKTRGQQVTLRCSPKSGHDTVSWYQQALGQGPQFIFQYYEEEERQRGNFPDRFSGHQFPNYSSELNVNALLLGDSALYLCASTLSQSYGYTFGSGTRLTVV.

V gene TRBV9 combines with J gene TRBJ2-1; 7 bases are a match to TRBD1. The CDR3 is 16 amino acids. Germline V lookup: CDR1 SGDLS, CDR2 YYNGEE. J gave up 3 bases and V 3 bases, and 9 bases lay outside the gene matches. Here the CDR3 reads CASSARTGSLYNEQFF. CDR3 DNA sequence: TGTGCCAGCAGCGCCCGGACAGGTTCCCTCTACAATGAGCAGTTCTTC. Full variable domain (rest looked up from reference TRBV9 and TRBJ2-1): DSGVTQTPKHLITATGQRVTLRCSPRSGDLSVYWYQQSLDQGLQFLIQYYNGEERAKGNILERFSAQQFPDLHSELNLSSLELGDSALYFCASSARTGSLYNEQFFGPGTRLTVL.

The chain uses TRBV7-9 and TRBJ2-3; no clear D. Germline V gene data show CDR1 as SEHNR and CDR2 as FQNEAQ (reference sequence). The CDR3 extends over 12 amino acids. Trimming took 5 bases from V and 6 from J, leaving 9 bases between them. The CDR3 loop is CASSLTGDTQYF. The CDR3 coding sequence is TGTGCCAGCAGCCTTACCGGGGATACGCAGTATTTT.

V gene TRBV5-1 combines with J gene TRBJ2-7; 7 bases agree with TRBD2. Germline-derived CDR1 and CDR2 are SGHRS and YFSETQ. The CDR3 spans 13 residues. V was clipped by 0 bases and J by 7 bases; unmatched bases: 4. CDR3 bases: TGCGCCAGCAGCTTGGCCGGGGGGTTGGAGCAGTACTTC. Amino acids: CASSLAGGLEQYF.

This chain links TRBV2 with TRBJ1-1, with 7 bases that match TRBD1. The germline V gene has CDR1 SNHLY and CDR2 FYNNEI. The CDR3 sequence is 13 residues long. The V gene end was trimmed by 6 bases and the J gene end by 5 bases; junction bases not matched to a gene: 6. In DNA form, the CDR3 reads TGTGCCAGCAGAACAGGGGTGCGGACTGAAGCTTTCTTT. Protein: CASRTGVRTEAFF.

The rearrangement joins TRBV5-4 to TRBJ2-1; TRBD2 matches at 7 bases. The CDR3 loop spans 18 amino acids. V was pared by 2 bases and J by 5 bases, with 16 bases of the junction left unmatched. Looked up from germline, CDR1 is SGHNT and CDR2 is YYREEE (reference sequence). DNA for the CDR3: TGTGCCAGCAGCTTCGGTGGAACGGCACTAGCGAATCACAATGAGCAGTTCTTC. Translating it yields CASSFGGTALANHNEQFF.

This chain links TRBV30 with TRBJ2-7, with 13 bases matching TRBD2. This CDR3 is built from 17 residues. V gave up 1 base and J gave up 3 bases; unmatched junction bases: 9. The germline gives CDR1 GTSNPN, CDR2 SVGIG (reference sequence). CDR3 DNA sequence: TGTGCCTGGAGTGGGGCCGGGACTAGCGGGAATTACTACGAGCAGTACTTC. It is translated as CAWSGAGTSGNYYEQYF. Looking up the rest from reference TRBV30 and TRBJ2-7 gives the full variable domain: SQTIHQWPATLVQPVGSPLSLECTVEGTSNPNLYWYRQAAGRGLQLLFYSVGIGQISSEVPQNLSASRPQDRQFILSSKKLLLSDSGFYLCAWSGAGTSGNYYEQYFGPGTRLTVT.

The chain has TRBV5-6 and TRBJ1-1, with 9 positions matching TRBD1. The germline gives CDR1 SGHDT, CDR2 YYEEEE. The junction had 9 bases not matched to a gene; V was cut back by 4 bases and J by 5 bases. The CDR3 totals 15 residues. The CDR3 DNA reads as TGTGCCAGCAGCAATGTCGGACAGGGGTGGACTGAAGCTTTCTTT. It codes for CASSNVGQGWTEAFF.

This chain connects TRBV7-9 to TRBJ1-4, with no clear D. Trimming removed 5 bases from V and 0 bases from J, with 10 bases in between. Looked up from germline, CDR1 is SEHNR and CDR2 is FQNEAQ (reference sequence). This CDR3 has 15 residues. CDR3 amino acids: CASSPAYTTNEKLFF. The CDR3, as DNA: TGTGCCAGCAGCCCCGCTTACACAACTAATGAAAAACTGTTTTTT.

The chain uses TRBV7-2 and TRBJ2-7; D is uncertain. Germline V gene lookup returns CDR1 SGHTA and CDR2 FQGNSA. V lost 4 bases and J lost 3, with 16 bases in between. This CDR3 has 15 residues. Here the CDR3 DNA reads TGTGCCAGCAGCTCTACTCCGACTTCCAACTACGAGCAGTACTTC. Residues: CASSSTPTSNYEQYF.

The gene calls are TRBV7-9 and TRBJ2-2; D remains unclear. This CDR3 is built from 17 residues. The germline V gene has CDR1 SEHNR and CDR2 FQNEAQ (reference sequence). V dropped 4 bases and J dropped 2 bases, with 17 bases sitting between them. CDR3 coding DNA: TGTGCCAGCAGCTCCCCCGCGTTGGGCGCAAACACCGGGGAGCTGTTTTTT. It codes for CASSSPALGANTGELFF.

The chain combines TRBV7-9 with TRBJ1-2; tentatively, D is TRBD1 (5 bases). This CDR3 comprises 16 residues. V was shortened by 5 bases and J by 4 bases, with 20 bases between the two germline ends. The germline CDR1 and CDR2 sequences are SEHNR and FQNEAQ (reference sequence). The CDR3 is CASSAPERGGLYGYTF. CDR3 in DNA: TGTGCCAGCAGCGCCCCGGAGAGGGGAGGGCTCTATGGCTACACCTTC. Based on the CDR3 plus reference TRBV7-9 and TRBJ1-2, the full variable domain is DTGVSQNPRHKITKRGQNVTFRCDPISEHNRLYWYRQTLGQGPEFLTYFQNEAQLEKSRLLSDRFSAERPKGSFSTLEIQRTEQGDSAMYLCASSAPERGGLYGYTFGSGTRLTVV.

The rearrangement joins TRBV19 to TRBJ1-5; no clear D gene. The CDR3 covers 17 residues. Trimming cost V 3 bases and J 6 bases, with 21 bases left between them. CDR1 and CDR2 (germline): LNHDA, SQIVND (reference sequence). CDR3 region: CASSIVVSEMNGQPQHF. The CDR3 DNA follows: TGTGCCAGTAGTATCGTAGTATCCGAGATGAATGGTCAGCCCCAGCATTTT.

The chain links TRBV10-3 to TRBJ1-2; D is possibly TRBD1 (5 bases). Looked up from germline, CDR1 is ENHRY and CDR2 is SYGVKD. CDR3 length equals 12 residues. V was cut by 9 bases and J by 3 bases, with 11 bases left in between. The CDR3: CAIMDMYYGYTF. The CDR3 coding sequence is TGTGCCATAATGGACATGTACTATGGCTACACCTTC.

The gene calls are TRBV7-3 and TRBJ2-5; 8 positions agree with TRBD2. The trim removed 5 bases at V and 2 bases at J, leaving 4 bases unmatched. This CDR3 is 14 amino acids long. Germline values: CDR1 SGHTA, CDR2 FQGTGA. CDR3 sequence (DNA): TGTGCCAGCAGCCACCGGGGGGGGCAAGAGACCCAGTACTTC. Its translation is CASSHRGGQETQYF.

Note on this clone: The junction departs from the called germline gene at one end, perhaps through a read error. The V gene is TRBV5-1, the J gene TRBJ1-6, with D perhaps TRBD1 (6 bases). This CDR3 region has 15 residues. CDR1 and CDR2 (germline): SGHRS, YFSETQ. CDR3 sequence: CASSLLNRVNSPLHF. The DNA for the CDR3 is TGTGCCAGCAGCTTGTTGAACAGGGTGAATTCACCCCTCCACTTT.

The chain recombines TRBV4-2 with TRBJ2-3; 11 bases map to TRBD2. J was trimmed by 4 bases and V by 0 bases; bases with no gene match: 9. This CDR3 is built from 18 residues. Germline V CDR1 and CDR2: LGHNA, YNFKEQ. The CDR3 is CASSQDLTSGSRPDTQYF. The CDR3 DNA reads TGTGCCAGCAGCCAAGATCTAACTAGCGGGAGTCGCCCAGATACGCAGTATTTT.

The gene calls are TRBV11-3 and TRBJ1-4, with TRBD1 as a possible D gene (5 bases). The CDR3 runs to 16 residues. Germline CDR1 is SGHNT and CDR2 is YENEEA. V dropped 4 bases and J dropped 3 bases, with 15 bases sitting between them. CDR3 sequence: CASSYHGGESNEKLFF. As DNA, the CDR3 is TGTGCCAGCAGCTACCACGGGGGAGAATCTAATGAAAAACTGTTTTTT. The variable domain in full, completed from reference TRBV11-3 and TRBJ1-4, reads EAGVVQSPRYKIIEKKQPVAFWCNPISGHNTLYWYLQNLGQGPELLIRYENEEAVDDSQLPKDRFSAERLKGVDSTLKIQPAELGDSAVYLCASSYHGGESNEKLFFGSGTQLSVL.

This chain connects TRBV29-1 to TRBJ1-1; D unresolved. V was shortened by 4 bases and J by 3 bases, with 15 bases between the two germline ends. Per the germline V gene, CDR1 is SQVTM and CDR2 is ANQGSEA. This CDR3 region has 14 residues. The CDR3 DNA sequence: TGCAGCGTTGCAGCCAGGCTTTGGGACACTGAAGCTTTCTTT. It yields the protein CSVAARLWDTEAFF.

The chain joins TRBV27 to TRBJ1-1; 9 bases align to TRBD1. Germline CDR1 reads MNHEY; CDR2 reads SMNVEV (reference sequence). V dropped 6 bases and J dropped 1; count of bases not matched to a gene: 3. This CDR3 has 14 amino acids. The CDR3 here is CASSLGQGNTEAFF. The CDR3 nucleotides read TGTGCCAGCAGCCTGGGACAGGGGAACACTGAAGCTTTCTTT.

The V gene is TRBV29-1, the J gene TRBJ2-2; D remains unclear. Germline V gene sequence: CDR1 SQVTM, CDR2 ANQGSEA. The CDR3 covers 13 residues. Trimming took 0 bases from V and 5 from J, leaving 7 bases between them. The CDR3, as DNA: TGCAGCGTTGAAGATCGAGGTACCGGGGAGCTGTTTTTT. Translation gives CSVEDRGTGELFF.

CDR3 region: CASSRLAGDQDTQYF. Written as DNA, the CDR3 is TGTGCCAGCAGTAGACTAGCGGGCGACCAGGATACGCAGTATTTT. The chain uses TRBV6-1 and TRBJ2-3; 10 positions match TRBD2. Germline V CDR1 and CDR2: MNHNS, SASEGT. The CDR3 is 15 amino acids. The trim removed 5 bases at V and 6 bases at J, leaving 8 bases unmatched.

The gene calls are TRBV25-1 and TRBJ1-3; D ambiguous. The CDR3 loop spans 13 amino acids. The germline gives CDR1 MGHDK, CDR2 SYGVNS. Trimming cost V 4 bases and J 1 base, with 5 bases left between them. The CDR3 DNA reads TGTGCCAGCAGTGTAGCTTCTGGAAACACCATATATTTT. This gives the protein CASSVASGNTIYF.

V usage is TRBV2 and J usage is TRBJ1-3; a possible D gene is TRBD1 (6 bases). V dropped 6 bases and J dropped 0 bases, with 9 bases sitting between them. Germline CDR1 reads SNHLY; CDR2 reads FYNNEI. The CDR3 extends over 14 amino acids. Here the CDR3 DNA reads TGTGCCAGCAGGGACAGAAGCTCTGGAAACACCATATATTTT. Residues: CASRDRSSGNTIYF.

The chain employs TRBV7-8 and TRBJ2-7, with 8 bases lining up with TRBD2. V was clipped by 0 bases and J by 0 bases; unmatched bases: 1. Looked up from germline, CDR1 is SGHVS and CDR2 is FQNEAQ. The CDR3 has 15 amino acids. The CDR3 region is CASSLARGDSYEQYF. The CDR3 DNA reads TGTGCCAGCAGCTTAGCGCGGGGGGACTCCTACGAGCAGTACTTC.

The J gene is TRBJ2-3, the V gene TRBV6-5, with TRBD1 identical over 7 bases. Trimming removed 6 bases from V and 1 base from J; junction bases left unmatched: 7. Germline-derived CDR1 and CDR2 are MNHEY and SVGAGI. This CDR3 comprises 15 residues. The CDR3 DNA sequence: TGTGCCAGCAGATCAAGACAGGGTCGCACAGATACGCAGTATTTT. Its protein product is CASRSRQGRTDTQYF.

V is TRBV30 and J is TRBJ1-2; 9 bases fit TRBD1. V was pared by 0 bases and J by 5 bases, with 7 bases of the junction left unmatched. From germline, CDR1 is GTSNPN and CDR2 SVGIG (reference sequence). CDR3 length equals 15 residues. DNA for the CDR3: TGTGCCTGGAGTGTACGTGGGACAGGGATTTATGGCTACACCTTC. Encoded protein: CAWSVRGTGIYGYTF.

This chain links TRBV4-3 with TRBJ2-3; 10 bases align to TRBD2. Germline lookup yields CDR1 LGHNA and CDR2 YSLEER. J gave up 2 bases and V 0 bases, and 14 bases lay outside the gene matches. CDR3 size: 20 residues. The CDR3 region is CASSQEVAGGLESYTDTQYF. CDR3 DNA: TGCGCCAGCAGCCAAGAAGTAGCGGGGGGCCTTGAAAGTTACACAGATACGCAGTATTTT.